The present T cell receptor (beta chain) was sequenced within a study of T cells of healthy individuals. V lost 6 bases and J lost 2; bases outside the gene matches: 13. The CDR3 sequence is 18 residues long. Germline V CDR1 and CDR2: WSHSY, SAAADI. TCRdb re-called the 5' RACE reads with MiXCR, one entry per CDR3 protein. In the table there are 63,000 or so distinct CDR3 sequences, around 16% of which are singletons. V is TRBV10-2 and J is TRBJ2-1, with 10 nucleotides matching TRBD1. This TCR derives from a human donor in good health. In DNA form, the CDR3 reads TGCGCCAGCAGACACACGCCGATGGGACAGGGGCCCTACAATGAGCAGTTCTTC. Translation: CASRHTPMGQGPYNEQFF.